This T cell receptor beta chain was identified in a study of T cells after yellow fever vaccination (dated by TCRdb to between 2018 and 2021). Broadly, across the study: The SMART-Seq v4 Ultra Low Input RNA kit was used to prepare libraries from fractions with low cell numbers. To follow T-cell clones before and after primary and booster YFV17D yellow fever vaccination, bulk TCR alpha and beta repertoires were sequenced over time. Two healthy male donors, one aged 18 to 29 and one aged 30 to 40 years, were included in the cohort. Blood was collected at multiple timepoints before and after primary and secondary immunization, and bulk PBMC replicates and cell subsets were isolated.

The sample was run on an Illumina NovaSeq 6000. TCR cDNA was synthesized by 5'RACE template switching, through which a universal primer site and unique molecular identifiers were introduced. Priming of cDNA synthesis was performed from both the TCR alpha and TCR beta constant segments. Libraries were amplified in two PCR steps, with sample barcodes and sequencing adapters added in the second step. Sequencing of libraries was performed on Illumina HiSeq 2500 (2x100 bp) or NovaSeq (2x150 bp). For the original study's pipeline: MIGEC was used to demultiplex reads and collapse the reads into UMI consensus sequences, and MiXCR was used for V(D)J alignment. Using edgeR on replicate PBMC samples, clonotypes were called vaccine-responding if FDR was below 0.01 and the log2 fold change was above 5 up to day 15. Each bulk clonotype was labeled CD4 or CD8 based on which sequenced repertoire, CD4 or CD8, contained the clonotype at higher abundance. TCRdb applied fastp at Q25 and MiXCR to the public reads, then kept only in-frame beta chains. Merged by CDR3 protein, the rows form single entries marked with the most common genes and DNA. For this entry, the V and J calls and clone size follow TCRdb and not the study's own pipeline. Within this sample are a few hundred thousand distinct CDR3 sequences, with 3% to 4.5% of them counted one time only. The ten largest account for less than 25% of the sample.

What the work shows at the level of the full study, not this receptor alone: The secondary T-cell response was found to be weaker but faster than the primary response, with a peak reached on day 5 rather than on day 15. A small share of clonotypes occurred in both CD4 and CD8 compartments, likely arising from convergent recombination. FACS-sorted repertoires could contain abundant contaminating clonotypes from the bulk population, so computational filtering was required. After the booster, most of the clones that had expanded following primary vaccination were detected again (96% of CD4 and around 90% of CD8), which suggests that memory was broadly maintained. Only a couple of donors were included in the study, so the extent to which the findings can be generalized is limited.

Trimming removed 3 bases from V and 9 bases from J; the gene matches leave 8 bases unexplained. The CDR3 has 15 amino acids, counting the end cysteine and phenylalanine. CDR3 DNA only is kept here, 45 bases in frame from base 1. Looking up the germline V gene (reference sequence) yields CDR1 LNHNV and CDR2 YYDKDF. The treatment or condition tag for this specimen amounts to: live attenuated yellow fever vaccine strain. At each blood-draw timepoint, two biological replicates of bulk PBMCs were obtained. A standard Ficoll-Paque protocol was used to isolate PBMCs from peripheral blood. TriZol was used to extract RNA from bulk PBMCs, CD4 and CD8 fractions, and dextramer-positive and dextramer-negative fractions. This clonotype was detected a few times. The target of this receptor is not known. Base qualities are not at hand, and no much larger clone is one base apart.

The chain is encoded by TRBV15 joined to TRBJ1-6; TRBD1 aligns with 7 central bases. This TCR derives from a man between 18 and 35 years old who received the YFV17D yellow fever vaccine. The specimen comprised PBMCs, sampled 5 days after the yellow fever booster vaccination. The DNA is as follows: TGTGCCACCAGCAGCCAAGACAGGGATGGTTCACCCCTCCACTTT. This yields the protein CATSSQDRDGSPLHF.